This passage covers 18 T cell receptor beta chains from one sample sequenced in a study of shared T cell receptors in the human thymus. TCRdb keeps only in-frame clones here, not all; method: immunoSEQ multiplex PCR. Of about 730,000 clones in the sample, approximately 85% are singletons; the top ten hold approximately 0.01%. Another study also made use of these data, one on human thymus T cells.

Material for sequencing was thymocytes. These receptors were obtained from a girl under three years old with a congenital heart defect.

The chain is built from TRBV28 and TRBJ2-6; possible D gene TRBD1, 5 bases. The V gene's germline CDR1 is MDHEN and CDR2 SYDVKM. This CDR3 is built from 18 residues. The V and J ends lost 4 bases and 2 bases respectively, with 18 bases between them. The CDR3 nucleotides read TGTGCCAGCAGTTCCCACACCTTGCTAGGGGCTGGGGCCAACGTCCTGACTTTC. Translated, it gives CASSSHTLLGAGANVLTF.

This clone appeared a single time. This same CDR3 is encoded by further DNA sequences in the sample. The chain carries TRBV27 and TRBJ1-6; 8 bases match TRBD1. The J segment lost 8 bases and the V segment lost 5 bases, leaving 5 bases of the junction unmatched. CDR3 size: 14 residues. The germline CDR1 and CDR2 sequences are MNHEY and SMNVEV (reference sequence). CDR3 sequence: CASSLGTGDSPLHF. The CDR3 region has the DNA TGTGCCAGCAGTCTAGGGACAGGCGATTCACCCCTCCACTTT.

This clone was seen more than once but under ten times. The V and J genes are TRBV10-3 and TRBJ2-1; TRBD1 matches at 12 bases. After removal of 0 bases from V and 6 bases from J, the junction contained 9 bases not matched to a gene. There are 18 residues in the CDR3. The germline CDR1 and CDR2 sequences are ENHRY and SYGVKD. The CDR3 protein is CAISESPPGTGGSNEQFF. CDR3 nucleotide sequence: TGTGCCATCAGTGAGTCCCCCCCCGGGACAGGGGGCTCCAATGAGCAGTTCTTC.

The chain joins TRBV4-1 to TRBJ2-7; TRBD1 matches 8 bases. Germline V gene lookup returns CDR1 MGHRA and CDR2 YSYEKL. The length of the CDR3 is 17 residues. The V and J ends lost 0 bases and 1 base, in that order; junction bases with no gene match: 8. CDR3 in amino acids: CASSQERSGQGSYEQYF. The CDR3 region has the DNA TGCGCCAGCAGCCAAGAACGCAGCGGACAGGGTTCCTACGAGCAGTACTTC.

This sequence joins TRBV19 and TRBJ2-1; perhaps TRBD2 as D (6 bases). This CDR3 is 14 amino acids long. The V and J ends lost 0 bases and 5 bases respectively, with 8 bases between them. The germline V gene encodes CDR1 LNHDA and CDR2 SQIVND (reference sequence). The CDR3 is CASSIDGGDNEQFF. The CDR3 DNA reads TGTGCCAGTAGTATAGATGGAGGGGACAATGAGCAGTTCTTC.

This chain uses TRBV5-1 with TRBJ2-1; 7 positions match TRBD2. Germline V gene lookup returns CDR1 SGHRS and CDR2 YFSETQ. The V segment lost 3 bases and the J segment 3 bases; nucleotides outside the gene matches: 6. The CDR3 has 15 residues. The CDR3 region is CASSSERGYYNEQFF. The DNA of the CDR3 is TGCGCCAGCAGCTCTGAGCGGGGCTACTACAATGAGCAGTTCTTC.

The chain joins TRBV10-2 to TRBJ2-3, with a weak D call TRBD2 (5 bases). Trimming shortened V by 7 bases and J by 2 bases, and 16 bases separated the two germline ends. CDR1 is WSHSY, CDR2 SAAADI, per germline. The CDR3 is 15 amino acids. CDR3 in DNA: TGCGCCAGCACCAACGACGGGAAGATCACAGATACGCAGTATTTT. Translating gives CASTNDGKITDTQYF.

This chain links TRBV7-6 with TRBJ1-2; perhaps TRBD1 as D (6 bases). This CDR3 contains 14 residues. Trimming shortened V by 5 bases and J by 5 bases, and 15 bases separated the two germline ends. Germline V gives CDR1 SGHVS, CDR2 FNYEAQ. Here the CDR3 DNA reads TGTGCCAGCAGCCAGTACAGGGTGTTTTATGGCTACACCTTC. Translated: CASSQYRVFYGYTF.

The CDR3 is CASSSPGDSSFF. CDR3 in DNA: TGCGCCAGCAGCTCCCCTGGGGACAGTTCCTTCTTC. This chain joins TRBV5-1 and TRBJ2-1; 7 nucleotides align to TRBD1. Looked up from germline, CDR1 is SGHRS and CDR2 is YFSETQ. The ends lost 3 bases at V and 16 bases at J; junction bases unmatched: 10. The CDR3 is 12 amino acids.

The rearrangement links TRBV27 to TRBJ2-2; perhaps TRBD2 as D (5 bases). The CDR3 contains 19 residues. V lost 5 bases to trimming and J lost 1 base, with 23 bases between them. Germline-derived CDR1 and CDR2 are MNHEY and SMNVEV (reference sequence). The CDR3 DNA follows: TGTGCCAGCAGTCCAGGATCGGGAACTCGTTTGAGGAACACCGGGGAGCTGTTTTTT. Residues: CASSPGSGTRLRNTGELFF.

This chain joins TRBV27 and TRBJ1-3; 7 nucleotides match TRBD1. Germline loops: CDR1 MNHEY, CDR2 SMNVEV (reference sequence). V was pared by 5 bases and J by 1 base, with 11 bases of the junction left unmatched. CDR3 length: 17 residues. CDR3 residues: CASSPRQGGRSGNTIYF. DNA of the CDR3: TGTGCCAGCAGTCCAAGACAGGGTGGTCGGTCTGGAAACACCATATATTTT.

The V and J genes are TRBV5-1 and TRBJ1-1, with D perhaps TRBD1 (6 bases). Looked up from germline, CDR1 is SGHRS and CDR2 is YFSETQ. The V end lost 3 bases, the J end lost 5 bases, and 20 bases lay between the germline ends. CDR3 length: 16 amino acids. The CDR3 reads CASSWGPGEEGTEAFF. The CDR3 bases are TGCGCCAGCAGCTGGGGGCCAGGGGAAGAAGGAACTGAAGCTTTCTTT.

The rearrangement links TRBV5-1 to TRBJ1-2; perhaps TRBD1 as D (5 bases). V lost 4 bases to trimming and J lost 4 bases, with 11 bases between them. The CDR3 extends over 13 amino acids. In germline, CDR1 is SGHRS, CDR2 YFSETQ. The CDR3 here is CASSASGFYGYTF. The CDR3 coding sequence is TGCGCCAGCAGCGCCTCAGGGTTCTATGGCTACACCTTC.

The chain has TRBV18 and TRBJ1-5; the match to TRBD1 covers 7 bases. The CDR3 has 16 amino acids. The germline CDR1 and CDR2 sequences are KGHSH and LQKENI. Trimming took 3 bases from V and 5 from J; bases not matched to a gene: 10. The CDR3 protein is CASSPSTDRSDQPQHF. CDR3 sequence (DNA): TGTGCCAGCTCACCCTCGACGGACAGGTCGGATCAGCCCCAGCATTTT.

The rearrangement joins TRBV6-5 to TRBJ2-7, with D perhaps TRBD2 (6 bases). The V gene lost 8 bases and the J gene lost 0 bases, with 17 bases spanning the gap. This CDR3 spans 15 amino acids. Germline CDR1 MNHEY, CDR2 SVGAGI. CDR3 DNA sequence: TGTGCCAGCCTAAAGCAACGGGGGTTCTCCTACGAGCAGTACTTC. It translates to CASLKQRGFSYEQYF.

Only one count was recorded for this clone. The V and J genes are TRBV28 and TRBJ2-1; the match to TRBD2 covers 9 bases. Germline V gene data show CDR1 as MDHEN and CDR2 as SYDVKM. This CDR3 spans 15 amino acids. V gave up 5 bases and J gave up 4 bases; unmatched junction bases: 6. DNA of the CDR3: TGTGCCAGCAGTCGAAGCGGGGGGCTGTACAATGAGCAGTTCTTC. Its translation is CASSRSGGLYNEQFF.

V gene TRBV2 combines with J gene TRBJ2-3; TRBD2 matches 9 bases. The CDR3 covers 14 residues. Looked up from germline, CDR1 is SNHLY and CDR2 is FYNNEI. V was pared by 6 bases and J by 4 bases, with 5 bases of the junction left unmatched. The CDR3 is CASRLAGVADTQYF. The CDR3 DNA reads as TGTGCCAGCAGGTTAGCGGGGGTCGCAGATACGCAGTATTTT.

The sample holds a few counts of this clone. The chain couples TRBV6-5 to TRBJ2-1, with 8 bases aligning to TRBD2. The length of the CDR3 is 14 residues. Per the germline V gene, CDR1 is MNHEY and CDR2 is SVGAGI. V shed 8 bases and J 2 bases; nucleotides not matched to a gene: 5. CDR3 sequence: CASCERGPYNEQFF. CDR3 nucleotides: TGTGCCAGCTGTGAGCGGGGGCCCTACAATGAGCAGTTCTTC.